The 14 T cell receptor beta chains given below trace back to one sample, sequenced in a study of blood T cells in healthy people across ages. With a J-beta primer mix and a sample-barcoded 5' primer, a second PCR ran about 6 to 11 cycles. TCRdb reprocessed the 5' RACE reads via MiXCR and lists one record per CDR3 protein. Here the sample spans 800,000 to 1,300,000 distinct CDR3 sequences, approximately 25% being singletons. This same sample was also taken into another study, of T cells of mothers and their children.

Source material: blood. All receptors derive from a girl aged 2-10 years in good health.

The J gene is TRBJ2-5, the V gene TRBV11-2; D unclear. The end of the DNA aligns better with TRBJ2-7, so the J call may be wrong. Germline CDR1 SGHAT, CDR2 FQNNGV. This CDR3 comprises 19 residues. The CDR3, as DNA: TGTGCCAGCAGCCTAACCACCATGGGGTTCGGCGCGTATGGCGACGAGCAGTACTTC. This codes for CASSLTTMGFGAYGDEQYF.

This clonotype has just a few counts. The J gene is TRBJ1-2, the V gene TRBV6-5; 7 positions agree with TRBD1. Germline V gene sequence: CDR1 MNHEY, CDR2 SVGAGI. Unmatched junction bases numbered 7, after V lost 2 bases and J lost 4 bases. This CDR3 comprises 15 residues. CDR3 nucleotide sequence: TGTGCCAGCAGTTACCAGTCAGGGGGAGGCTATGGCTACACCTTC. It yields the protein CASSYQSGGGYGYTF.

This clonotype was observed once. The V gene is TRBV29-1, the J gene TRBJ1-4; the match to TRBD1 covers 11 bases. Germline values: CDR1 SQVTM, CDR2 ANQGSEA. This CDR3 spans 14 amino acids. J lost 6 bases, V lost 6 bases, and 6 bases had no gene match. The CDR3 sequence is CSVEDRGHYEKLFF. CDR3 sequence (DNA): TGCAGCGTCGAGGACAGGGGGCATTATGAAAAACTGTTTTTT.

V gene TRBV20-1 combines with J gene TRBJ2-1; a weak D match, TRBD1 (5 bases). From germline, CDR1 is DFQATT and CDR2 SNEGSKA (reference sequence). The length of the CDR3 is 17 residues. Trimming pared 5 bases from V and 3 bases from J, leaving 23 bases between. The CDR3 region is CSAPRGFPGRSYNEQFF. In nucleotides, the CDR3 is TGCAGTGCTCCAAGGGGATTTCCGGGTCGCAGCTACAATGAGCAGTTCTTC.

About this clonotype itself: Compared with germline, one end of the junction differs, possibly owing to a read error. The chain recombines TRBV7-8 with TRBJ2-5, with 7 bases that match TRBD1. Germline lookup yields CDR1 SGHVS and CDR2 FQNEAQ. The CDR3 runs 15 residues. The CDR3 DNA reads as TGTGCCGGCAGCTTAGCACAGGGGTCTGGAGAGACCCAGTACTTC. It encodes CAGSLAQGSGETQYF.

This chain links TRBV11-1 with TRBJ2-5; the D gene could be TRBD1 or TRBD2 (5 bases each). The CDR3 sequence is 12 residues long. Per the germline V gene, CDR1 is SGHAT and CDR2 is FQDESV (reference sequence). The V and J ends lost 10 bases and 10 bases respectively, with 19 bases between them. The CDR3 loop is CAILGAAEVQYF. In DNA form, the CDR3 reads TGTGCCATCCTCGGGGCCGCAGAGGTCCAGTACTTC.

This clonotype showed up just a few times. CDR3 DNA: TGTGCCAGCAGTATGAACAATGAGCAGTTCTTC. Residues: CASSMNNEQFF. V is TRBV11-1 and J is TRBJ2-1; unclear D gene. Trimming removed 6 bases from V and 5 bases from J, with 5 bases in between. Germline V lookup: CDR1 SGHAT, CDR2 FQDESV (reference sequence). The length of the CDR3 is 11 residues.

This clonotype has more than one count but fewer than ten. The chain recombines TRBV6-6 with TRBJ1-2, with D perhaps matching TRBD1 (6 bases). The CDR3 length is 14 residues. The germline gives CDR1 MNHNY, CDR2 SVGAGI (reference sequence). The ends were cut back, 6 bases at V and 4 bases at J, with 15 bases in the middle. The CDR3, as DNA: TGTGCCAGCAGCCCTGGGCAGGGGCCCTATGGCTACACCTTC. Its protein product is CASSPGQGPYGYTF.

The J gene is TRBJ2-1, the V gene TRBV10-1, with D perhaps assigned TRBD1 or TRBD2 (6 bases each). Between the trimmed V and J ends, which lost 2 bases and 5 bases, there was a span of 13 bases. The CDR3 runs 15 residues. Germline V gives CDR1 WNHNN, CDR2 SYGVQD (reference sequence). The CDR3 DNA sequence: TGCGCCAGCAGTGAGGGGAGGACAGAAAACAATGAGCAGTTCTTC. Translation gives CASSEGRTENNEQFF.

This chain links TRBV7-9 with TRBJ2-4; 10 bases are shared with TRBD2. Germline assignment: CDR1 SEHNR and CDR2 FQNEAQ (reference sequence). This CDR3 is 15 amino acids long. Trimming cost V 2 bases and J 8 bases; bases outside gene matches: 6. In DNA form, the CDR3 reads TGTGCCAGCAGCTTACTAGCGGGAGATGGAGACATTCAGTACTTC. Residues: CASSLLAGDGDIQYF.

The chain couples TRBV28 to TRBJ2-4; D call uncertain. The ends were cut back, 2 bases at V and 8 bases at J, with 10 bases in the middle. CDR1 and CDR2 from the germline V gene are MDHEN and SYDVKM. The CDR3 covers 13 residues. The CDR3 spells CASSLRRWDIQYF. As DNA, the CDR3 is TGTGCCAGCAGTTTAAGGCGTTGGGACATTCAGTACTTC.

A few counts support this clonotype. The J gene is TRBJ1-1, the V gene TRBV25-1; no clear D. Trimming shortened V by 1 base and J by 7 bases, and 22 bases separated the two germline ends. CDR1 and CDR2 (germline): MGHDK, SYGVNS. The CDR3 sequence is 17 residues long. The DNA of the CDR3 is TGTGCCAGCAGTGAATGGAGGGTTTCCGGGCGCGGAGGTGAAGCTTTCTTT. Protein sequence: CASSEWRVSGRGGEAFF.

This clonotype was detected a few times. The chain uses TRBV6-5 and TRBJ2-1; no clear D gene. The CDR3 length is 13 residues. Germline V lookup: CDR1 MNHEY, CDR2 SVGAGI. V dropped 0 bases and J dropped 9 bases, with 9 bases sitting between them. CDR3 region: CASSYSRSGEQFF. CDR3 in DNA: TGTGCCAGCAGTTACTCGCGGTCAGGTGAGCAGTTCTTC.

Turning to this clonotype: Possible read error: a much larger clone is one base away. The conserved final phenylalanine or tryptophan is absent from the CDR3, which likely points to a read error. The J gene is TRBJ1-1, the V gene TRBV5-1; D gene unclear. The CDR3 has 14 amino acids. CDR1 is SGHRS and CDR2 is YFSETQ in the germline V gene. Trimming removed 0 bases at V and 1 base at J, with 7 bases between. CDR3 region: CASSLGGANTEAFL. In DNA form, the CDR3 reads TGCGCCAGCAGCTTGGGGGGAGCGAACACTGAAGCTTTCTTG.